Presented here are 11 T cell receptor beta chains from one specimen sequenced in a study of blood T cell repertoires in COVID-19. Profiling relied on immunoSEQ multiplex PCR, and the TCRdb table lists in-frame clones only, not all of them. The sample includes approximately 92,000 clones, less than 75% of them seen just once. Input material: peripheral blood. Receptor source: a woman in her sixties or seventies in a cohort sampled during active or convalescent COVID-19.

The gene calls are TRBV5-4 and TRBJ1-1, with 9 nucleotides matching TRBD1. V was pared by 4 bases and J by 8 bases, with 6 bases of the junction left unmatched. This CDR3 spans 13 amino acids. The germline gives CDR1 SGHNT, CDR2 YYREEE (reference sequence). The CDR3 loop is CASSAGQGFEAFF. DNA of the CDR3: TGTGCCAGCAGCGCGGGACAGGGTTTCGAAGCTTTCTTT.

The chain has TRBV28 and TRBJ2-7; weak D call: TRBD2 (6 bases). The CDR3 consists of 15 residues. Trimming shortened V by 2 bases and J by 0 bases, and 11 bases separated the two germline ends. The V gene's germline CDR1 is MDHEN and CDR2 SYDVKM. The CDR3 spells CASSLRSGSSYEQYF. In DNA, the CDR3 is TGTGCCAGCAGTTTAAGGTCCGGGAGCTCCTACGAGCAGTACTTC.

The CDR3 reads CASSARLAGGDDEQFF. The DNA of the CDR3 is TGTGCCAGCTCGGCCAGACTAGCGGGGGGGGACGATGAGCAGTTCTTC. The chain recombines TRBV18 with TRBJ2-1, with 14 bases that match TRBD2. The CDR3 totals 16 residues. After removal of 6 bases from V and 8 bases from J, the junction contained 9 bases not matched to a gene. CDR1 KGHSH and CDR2 LQKENI come from the germline V gene.

The chain employs TRBV21-1 and TRBJ2-2; the table names TRBD1, a call not compared with the DNA. TRBV21-1 is a listed pseudogene. There are 16 residues in the CDR3. Here the CDR3 DNA reads TGTGCCAGCAGCAAAGCGTGGGGCCTGAACACCGGGGAGCTGTTTTTT. Its protein is CASSKAWGLNTGELFF.

The CDR3 is CASSQEEAAAVYGYTF. The CDR3 DNA reads TGCGCCAGCAGCCAAGAGGAGGCAGCGGCGGTCTATGGCTACACCTTC. The chain employs TRBV4-3 and TRBJ1-2, with D unclear. The germline CDR1 and CDR2 sequences are LGHNA and YSLEER. The CDR3 length is 16 residues. The V end lost 0 bases, the J end lost 4 bases, and 15 bases lay between the germline ends.

The chain uses TRBV7-7 and TRBJ2-1; possible D gene TRBD1, 5 bases. The CDR3 length is 18 residues. Germline loops: CDR1 SSHAT, CDR2 FNYEAQ (reference sequence). Trimming cost V 5 bases and J 3 bases, with 23 bases left between them. The CDR3 loop is CASSPTPEGAYNYNEQFF. The DNA of the CDR3 is TGTGCCAGCAGCCCTACCCCCGAAGGGGCCTATAACTACAATGAGCAGTTCTTC.

V and J are TRBV28 and TRBJ2-2; 8 nucleotides match TRBD1. The CDR3 extends over 15 amino acids. Germline CDR1 and CDR2: MDHEN and SYDVKM. J was trimmed by 4 bases and V by 1 base; bases with no gene match: 2. CDR3 nucleotides: TGTGCCAGCAGTTTATTACAGGGGGGCACCGGGGAGCTGTTTTTT. Amino acid sequence: CASSLLQGGTGELFF. Based on the CDR3 plus reference TRBV28 and TRBJ2-2, the full variable domain is DVKVTQSSRYLVKRTGEKVFLECVQDMDHENMFWYRQDPGLGLRLIYFSYDVKMKEKGDIPEGYSVSREKKERFSLILESASTNQTSMYLCASSLLQGGTGELFFGEGSRLTVL.

The rearrangement links TRBV7-2 to TRBJ2-7, with D uncertain. The CDR3 length is 13 residues. The V and J ends lost 5 bases and 5 bases respectively, with 13 bases between them. Germline-derived CDR1 and CDR2 are SGHTA and FQGNSA. The CDR3 is CASSPPHSHEQYF. The CDR3 DNA reads as TGTGCCAGCAGCCCCCCTCATAGCCACGAGCAGTACTTC.

This clone was observed a handful of times. The V call is TRBV7-9, the J call TRBJ1-1; the D gene is possibly TRBD1 (5 bases). This CDR3 spans 16 amino acids. V shed 5 bases and J shed 5 bases, with 21 bases lying between them. Germline-derived CDR1 and CDR2 are SEHNR and FQNEAQ (reference sequence). CDR3 bases: TGTGCCAGCAGCCCCCGAGGCGGGGGGAGGAGGACTGAAGCTTTCTTT. Its protein is CASSPRGGGRRTEAFF. Drawing the rest from reference TRBV7-9 and TRBJ1-1, the complete variable domain is DTGVSQNPRHKITKRGQNVTFRCDPISEHNRLYWYRQTLGQGPEFLTYFQNEAQLEKSRLLSDRFSAERPKGSFSTLEIQRTEQGDSAMYLCASSPRGGGRRTEAFFGQGTRLTVV.

This clone was counted a few times. The chain is built from TRBV7-3 and TRBJ2-1; 12 nucleotides agree with TRBD2. Germline assignment: CDR1 SGHTA and CDR2 FQGTGA. V lost 4 bases and J lost 12; bases outside the gene matches: 7. This CDR3 has 14 amino acids. The CDR3 is CASSSRLAGDRQFF. The CDR3 region has the DNA TGTGCCAGCAGCTCCAGACTAGCGGGGGATCGGCAGTTCTTC. The whole variable domain, remainder taken from reference TRBV7-3 and TRBJ2-1, is GAGVSQTPSNKVTEKGKYVELRCDPISGHTALYWYRQSLGQGPEFLIYFQGTGAADDSGLPNDRFFAVRPEGSVSTLKIQRTERGDSAVYLCASSSRLAGDRQFFGPGTRLTVL.

The chain combines TRBV6-5 with TRBJ1-2; 9 bases map to TRBD1. From germline, CDR1 is MNHEY and CDR2 SVGAGI. The CDR3 covers 15 residues. Trimming at V came to 8 bases and at J to 4 bases, leaving 11 bases not matched to a gene. The CDR3 coding sequence is TGTGCCAGCGCTTTGAAACAGGGGGCGGGCTATGGCTACACCTTC. It yields the protein CASALKQGAGYGYTF.